Presented here are 23 T cell receptor beta chains from one specimen sequenced in a study of blood T cell repertoires in COVID-19. TCRdb's copy holds only in-frame clones and misses some; the assay was immunoSEQ multiplex PCR. The sample records tens of thousands of clones, about 76% being singletons. What was sequenced was peripheral blood. The receptor set was obtained from a human donor in a cohort sampled during active COVID-19.

The chain couples TRBV2 to TRBJ1-4, with 10 positions matching TRBD1. V was clipped by 7 bases and J by 7 bases; unmatched bases: 6. Germline lookup yields CDR1 SNHLY and CDR2 FYNNEI. The CDR3 covers 14 residues. The CDR3 coding sequence is TGTGCCAGCAACGGACAGGGGGATGCTGAAAAACTGTTTTTT. Protein: CASNGQGDAEKLFF.

As for this clone: Germline and junction disagree at one end, which may indicate a read error. The chain has TRBV6-5 and TRBJ1-5, with a possible D match to TRBD1 (5 bases). CDR1 MNHEY and CDR2 SVGAGI come from the germline V gene. The CDR3 has 13 residues. This CDR3 reads CASRYGADQPQHF. The CDR3 DNA reads as TGTGCCAGCCGTTACGGGGCAGATCAGCCCCAGCATTTT.

The gene calls are TRBV15 and TRBJ1-2; 11 nucleotides align to TRBD1. The CDR3 spans 15 residues. Germline CDR1 and CDR2: LNHNV and YYDKDF (reference sequence). The ends lost 3 bases at V and 5 bases at J; junction bases unmatched: 5. CDR3 coding DNA: TGTGCCACCAGCAGGGCCGGGACAGGGGGGTATGGCTACACCTTC. This translates into CATSRAGTGGYGYTF.

This clone was seen repeatedly, ten times or more. This chain joins TRBV6-1 and TRBJ2-6, with unresolved D. Per germline, CDR1 MNHNS and CDR2 SASEGT. CDR3 length equals 15 residues. Deletions cut 1 base from V and 0 bases from J, with 4 bases between. CDR3 nucleotide sequence: TGTGCCAGCAGTGAAGACAGCTCTGGGGCCAACGTCCTGACTTTC. Its translation: CASSEDSSGANVLTF.

CDR3: CASRGDSGGSYEQYF. Here the CDR3 DNA reads TGTGCCAGCAGGGGAGATAGCGGGGGCTCCTACGAGCAGTACTTC. This chain joins TRBV19 and TRBJ2-7; 9 nucleotides line up with TRBD2. CDR1 LNHDA and CDR2 SQIVND come from the germline V gene (reference sequence). The length of the CDR3 is 15 residues. After removal of 9 bases from V and 0 bases from J, the junction contained 9 bases not matched to a gene.

In its sample, this clone was seen a few times. As DNA, the CDR3 is TGTGCCAGCAGCCAGTCCTTCTACGAGCAGTACTTC. This encodes CASSQSFYEQYF. The gene calls are TRBV14 and TRBJ2-7, with D uncertain. The V gene lost 3 bases and the J gene lost 3 bases, with 6 bases spanning the gap. Germline CDR1 and CDR2: SGHDN and FVKESK. This CDR3 region has 12 residues.

This rearrangement joins TRBV5-5 to TRBJ1-1; D gene uncertain. The CDR3 contains 13 residues. Germline-derived CDR1 and CDR2 are SGHKS and YYEKEE (reference sequence). V shed 6 bases and J shed 2 bases, with 11 bases lying between them. In DNA, the CDR3 is TGTGCCAGCAACAATCTCCAAAACACTGAAGCTTTCTTT. Protein: CASNNLQNTEAFF. Full variable domain (remainder filled in from reference TRBV5-5 and TRBJ1-1): DAGVTQSPTHLIKTRGQQVTLRCSPISGHKSVSWYQQVLGQGPQFIFQYYEKEERGRGNFPDRFSARQFPNYSSELNVNALLLGDSALYLCASNNLQNTEAFFGQGTRLTVV.

This rearrangement joins TRBV30 to TRBJ1-1; 7 bases line up with TRBD1. The length of the CDR3 is 16 residues. J was trimmed by 8 bases and V by 1 base; bases with no gene match: 16. The germline V gene has CDR1 GTSNPN and CDR2 SVGIG (reference sequence). CDR3 in amino acids: CAWSAGQLRVRGEAFF. CDR3 in DNA: TGTGCCTGGAGTGCGGGACAGCTAAGGGTTCGGGGCGAAGCTTTCTTT. Full variable domain (remainder filled in from reference TRBV30 and TRBJ1-1): SQTIHQWPATLVQPVGSPLSLECTVEGTSNPNLYWYRQAAGRGLQLLFYSVGIGQISSEVPQNLSASRPQDRQFILSSKKLLLSDSGFYLCAWSAGQLRVRGEAFFGQGTRLTVV.

The table lists this clone with a count of one. V usage is TRBV7-9 and J usage is TRBJ1-2; D may be TRBD1 (5 bases). The CDR3 runs to 15 residues. Germline CDR1 is SEHNR and CDR2 is FQNEAQ (reference sequence). The V end lost 6 bases, the J end lost 3 bases, and 17 bases lay between the germline ends. For the CDR3, the DNA is TGTGCCAGCAGTTCTCGGACTATCAGGGACTATGGCTACACCTTC. Amino acids: CASSSRTIRDYGYTF.

This chain uses TRBV10-3 with TRBJ1-1, with 12 bases matching TRBD1. Trimming cost V 11 bases and J 7 bases; bases outside gene matches: 14. The germline gives CDR1 ENHRY, CDR2 SYGVKD. This CDR3 spans 15 amino acids. The chain's CDR3 is CASINRDRGQNEAFF. CDR3 sequence (DNA): TGTGCCTCCATTAACCGGGACAGGGGGCAAAATGAAGCTTTCTTT.

This clone was counted a single time. The chain uses TRBV6-2 or TRBV6-3 and TRBJ1-1, with 8 nucleotides matching TRBD1. The CDR3 extends over 13 amino acids. The germline V gene encodes CDR1 MNHEY and CDR2 SVGEGT. The V segment lost 4 bases and the J segment 5 bases; nucleotides outside the gene matches: 3. In DNA form, the CDR3 reads TGTGCCAGCAGTTTGACAGGGGTGACTGAAGCTTTCTTT. Protein sequence: CASSLTGVTEAFF.

This clone was seen only a few times. The chain links TRBV29-1 to TRBJ1-1; a weak D match, TRBD1 (5 bases). CDR1 SQVTM and CDR2 ANQGSEA come from the germline V gene. V lost 1 base and J 8 bases, leaving 14 bases between the germline ends. CDR3 length: 13 residues. CDR3 loop: CSVEVGGGTEAFF. The CDR3 bases are TGCAGCGTTGAAGTCGGTGGAGGGACCGAAGCTTTCTTT.

This sequence joins TRBV24-1 and TRBJ2-5, with 9 bases matching TRBD1. The CDR3 consists of 16 residues. CDR1 and CDR2 (germline): KGHDR, SFDVKD. Losses at the gene ends were 3 bases for V and 4 bases for J; bases not matched to a gene: 8. CDR3 nucleotides: TGTGCCACCAGTGATCCCGGGACAGGGCCGAGAGAGACCCAGTACTTC. Protein product: CATSDPGTGPRETQYF.

The V and J genes are TRBV5-1 and TRBJ2-5, with D possibly being TRBD1 (6 bases). Trimming left V 0 bases short and J 5 bases short, with 14 bases between. Germline V gives CDR1 SGHRS, CDR2 YFSETQ. The CDR3 contains 15 residues. The CDR3 bases are TGCGCCAGCAGCTTGGAGGCAGGGGCGATGGAGACCCAGTACTTC. Translating it yields CASSLEAGAMETQYF.

This clone came up a few times. The chain links TRBV3-1 (or the pseudogene TRBV3-2) to TRBJ1-2; D not certain. Trimming removed 3 bases from V and 4 bases from J, with 21 bases in between. Germline loops: CDR1 LGHDT, CDR2 YNNKEL (reference sequence). CDR3 length: 17 residues. CDR3 protein: CASSQDDIVGPRYGYTF. CDR3 nucleotide sequence: TGTGCCAGCAGCCAGGATGACATCGTAGGCCCACGCTATGGCTACACCTTC.

This chain joins TRBV7-2 and TRBJ2-2; D might be TRBD1 (6 bases). The CDR3 spans 16 residues. Trimming left V 4 bases short and J 1 base short, with 13 bases between. The germline V gene encodes CDR1 SGHTA and CDR2 FQGNSA. The CDR3 loop reads CASSYSGQMNTGELFF. The CDR3 bases are TGTGCCAGCAGCTACTCGGGACAAATGAACACCGGGGAGCTGTTTTTT.

This clone has only a few counts. J is TRBJ2-7 and V is TRBV6-5; tentative D call: TRBD2 (5 bases). V lost 2 bases to trimming and J lost 4 bases, with 15 bases between them. The germline V gene encodes CDR1 MNHEY and CDR2 SVGAGI. CDR3 length: 15 amino acids. The CDR3 DNA follows: TGTGCCAGCAGTTACCGTGGGGTAGCGTGGTACGAGCAGTACTTC. As protein: CASSYRGVAWYEQYF.

The chain employs TRBV4-1 and TRBJ2-3; TRBD1 aligns across 8 bases. Germline lookup yields CDR1 MGHRA and CDR2 YSYEKL. V lost 4 bases and J lost 2; bases outside the gene matches: 2. This CDR3 spans 14 amino acids. The CDR3 protein is CASSRDRYTDTQYF. The CDR3 nucleotides are TGCGCCAGCAGCCGGGACAGGTACACAGATACGCAGTATTTT.

This sequence joins TRBV30 and TRBJ2-7, with TRBD2 identical over 7 bases. Germline V lookup: CDR1 GTSNPN, CDR2 SVGIG (reference sequence). V lost 4 bases to trimming and J lost 0 bases; unmatched junction nucleotides: 6. The CDR3 length is 14 residues. The CDR3 sequence is CAWNGGINSYEQYF. Here the CDR3 DNA reads TGTGCCTGGAACGGGGGGATAAACTCCTACGAGCAGTACTTC.

This clone was seen only a few times. This rearrangement joins TRBV5-5 to TRBJ2-7; TRBD1 is a possible D gene (5 bases). V was clipped by 0 bases and J by 6 bases, with 16 bases between them. The CDR3 runs 15 residues. Germline values: CDR1 SGHKS, CDR2 YYEKEE (reference sequence). The CDR3 reads CASSLEFWGEGEQYF. The DNA for the CDR3 is TGTGCCAGCAGCTTGGAATTTTGGGGCGAAGGCGAGCAGTACTTC.

The gene calls are TRBV3-1 (or the pseudogene TRBV3-2) and TRBJ2-3; D may be TRBD1 (5 bases). V dropped 1 base and J dropped 4 bases, with 9 bases sitting between them. The CDR3 runs 14 residues. Germline-derived CDR1 and CDR2 are LGHDT and YNNKEL (reference sequence). CDR3 bases: TGTGCCAGCAGCCAAGTCGGACACGCAGATACGCAGTATTTT. It specifies CASSQVGHADTQYF.

This rearrangement joins TRBV5-1 to TRBJ2-3; D not resolved. Trimming stripped 4 bases from V and 1 base from J, with 10 bases between. This CDR3 has 14 residues. Germline CDR1 and CDR2: SGHRS and YFSETQ. The CDR3 reads CASSVIGGTDTQYF. Written as DNA, the CDR3 is TGCGCCAGCAGCGTCATAGGAGGCACAGATACGCAGTATTTT.

This rearrangement joins TRBV28 to TRBJ1-3, with D unclear. Deletions cut 3 bases from V and 0 bases from J, with 15 bases between. CDR3 length: 17 residues. Germline assignment: CDR1 MDHEN and CDR2 SYDVKM. In DNA, the CDR3 is TGTGCCAGCAGTTTGGGGTCTGGACTTTCCTCTGGAAACACCATATATTTT. Translation gives CASSLGSGLSSGNTIYF. The full variable domain, in which reference TRBV28 and TRBJ1-3 provide the parts outside the CDR3, is DVKVTQSSRYLVKRTGEKVFLECVQDMDHENMFWYRQDPGLGLRLIYFSYDVKMKEKGDIPEGYSVSREKKERFSLILESASTNQTSMYLCASSLGSGLSSGNTIYFGEGSWLTVV.